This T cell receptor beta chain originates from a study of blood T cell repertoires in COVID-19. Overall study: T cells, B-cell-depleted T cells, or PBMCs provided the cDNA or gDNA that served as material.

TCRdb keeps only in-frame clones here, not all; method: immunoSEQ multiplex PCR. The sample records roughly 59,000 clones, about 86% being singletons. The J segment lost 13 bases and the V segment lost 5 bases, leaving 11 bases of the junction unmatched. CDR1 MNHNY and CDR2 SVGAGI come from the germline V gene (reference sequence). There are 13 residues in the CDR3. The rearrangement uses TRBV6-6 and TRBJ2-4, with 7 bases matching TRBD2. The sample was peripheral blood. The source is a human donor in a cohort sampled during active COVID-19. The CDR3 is CASSPSGLTKQYF. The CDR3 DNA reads TGTGCCAGCAGTCCCTCGGGACTAACAAAACAGTACTTC.